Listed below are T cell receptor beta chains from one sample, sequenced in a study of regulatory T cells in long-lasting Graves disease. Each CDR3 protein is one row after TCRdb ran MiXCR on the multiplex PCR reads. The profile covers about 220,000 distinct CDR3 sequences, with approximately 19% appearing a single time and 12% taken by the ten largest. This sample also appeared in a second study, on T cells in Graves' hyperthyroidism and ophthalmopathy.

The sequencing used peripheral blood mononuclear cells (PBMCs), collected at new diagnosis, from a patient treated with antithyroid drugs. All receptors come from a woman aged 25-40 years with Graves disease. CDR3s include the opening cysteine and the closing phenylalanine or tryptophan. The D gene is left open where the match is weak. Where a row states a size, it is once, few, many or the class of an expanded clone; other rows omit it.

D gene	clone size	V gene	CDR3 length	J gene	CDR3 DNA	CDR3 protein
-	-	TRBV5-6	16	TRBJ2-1	TGTGCCAGCAGCACTATCGGAGGGGGACGGTACAATGAGCAGTTCTTC	CASSTIGGGRYNEQFF
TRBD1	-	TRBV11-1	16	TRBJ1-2	TGTGCCAGCAGCGAAGCGGGGACAGGGGACCTCTATGGCTACACCTTC	CASSEAGTGDLYGYTF
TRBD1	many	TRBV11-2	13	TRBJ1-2	TGTGCCAGCAGACAGGGGACTAACTATGGCTACACCTTC	CASRQGTNYGYTF
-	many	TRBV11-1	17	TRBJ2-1	TGTGCCAGCAGCTTAGCCCCCGTGGAGGGAAGGTACAATGAGCAGTTCTTC	CASSLAPVEGRYNEQFF
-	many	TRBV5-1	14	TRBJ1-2	TGTGCCAGCAGCCCCCGCCCGGGGGACTATGGCTACACCTTC	CASSPRPGDYGYTF
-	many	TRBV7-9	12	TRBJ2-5	TGTGCCAGCAGCAGGACGGACGCGACCCAGTACTTC	CASSRTDATQYF
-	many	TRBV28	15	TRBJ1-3	TGTGCCAGCAGGTCACAGGGTAGCTCTGGAAACACCATATATTTT	CASRSQGSSGNTIYF
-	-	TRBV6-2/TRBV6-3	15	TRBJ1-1	TGTGCCAGCAGTTACTCAAGGGGGAGTGCAACTGAAGCTTTCTTT	CASSYSRGSATEAFF
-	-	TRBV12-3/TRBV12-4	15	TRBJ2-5	TGTGCCAGCAGTTTAAGGGGGGGACCCCAAGAGACCCAGTACTTC	CASSLRGGPQETQYF
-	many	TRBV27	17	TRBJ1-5	TGTGCCAGCAGTCACCTTCCGGGACGGAGTATCGGTCAGCCCCAGCATTTT	CASSHLPGRSIGQPQHF
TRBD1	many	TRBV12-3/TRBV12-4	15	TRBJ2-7	TGTGCCAGCAGTATGAGACAGGGGAGCTCCTACGAGCAGTACTTC	CASSMRQGSSYEQYF
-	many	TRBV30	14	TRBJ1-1	TGTGCCTGGAGGCAGGGGTTGGGGAACACTGAAGCTTTCTTT	CAWRQGLGNTEAFF